This T cell receptor beta chain emerged from a study of cytomegalovirus exposure and HLA in healthy donors (dated by TCRdb to the late 2010s). Study-wide context: An earlier analysis of 587 of the donors reported about 260 Gb of sequence data and around 120 million unique TCR beta sequences obtained from 180 million or so T cells. An early release that covered 500 to 800 HLA-typed donors contained approximately 320 gigabases of sequencing data and around 80 million unique TCR sequences. Of the 350 to 450 genotyped donors, over 65% fell in the genetic ancestry cluster associated with self-reported Caucasian donors. The study aimed to test whether signatures of past pathogen exposure could be identified by cataloging public T cell receptors. The T cell repertoires of about 700 subjects were profiled by immunosequencing and related to cytomegalovirus serostatus. In addition to the first cohort of 500 to 850 subjects, a separate validation cohort of 130 or so different subjects was used. The study combined high-throughput TCR immunosequencing, statistical association of individual TCRs with disease status, and machine learning to predict cytomegalovirus infection status. A later analysis re-examined previously published TCR beta repertoires from several hundred donors and added high-resolution HLA genotyping to investigate patterns of TCR occurrence. Rather than using new phenotypic data, the later analysis identified candidate immune exposures from TCR beta sequences and from how often those sequences occurred across donors. An earlier analysis of 587 of the donors used high-throughput TCR beta sequencing to judge whether each TCR beta V gene segment behaved as functional or pseudogenic. Donor age, sex, ethnicity and CMV serostatus were compiled alongside the repertoire data. In a later genetic analysis, genome-wide SNP genotypes for about 65% of the roughly 670 donors were used, and that subset was treated as a discovery cohort. Every discovery cohort repertoire had been produced on one sequencing platform. HLA typing included class I and class II loci at four-digit resolution. The number of typed donors differed by locus: about 620-640 for A, B, C, DRB1 and DQB1; approximately 520 for DQA1; around 580 for DPA1; and 450 to 480 for DPB1. A few DR-DQ haplotypes were handled as single units for association and clustering because linkage in the cohort was strong. Among roughly 400 genotyped donors of the cohort, an average of around 220,000 unique TCR beta nucleotide sequences was sequenced per donor, of which 15% to 20% were non-productive.

Concerning this clone: Its specific antigen is unknown. Per-base qualities were not stored, and no clone one base away is much larger.

Study-level results and caveats: While some public TCRs were present in many individuals, most TCR sequences turned up only very rarely across donors. According to a later analysis, parvovirus B19, influenza, CMV and Epstein-Barr virus appeared linked to several top co-occurrence clusters. According to the authors, the approach could potentially be generalized to other disease states and immunological phenotypes. Correlated functional status among segregating V segments might be attributable to linkage disequilibrium, but an unknown experimental factor could not be ruled out. In an earlier analysis of 587 of the donors, most TCR beta V segments appeared in productive rearrangements about 87% or about 30% of the time, broadly matching IMGT annotations. In a later analysis, HLA-associated TCR beta chains showed more clonal expansion and lower generation probabilities than non-associated chains that were equally common. In a later analysis, the rate of TCR association differed among HLA loci, with DRB1 alleles having the most associated TCRs and HLA-C alleles having the fewest. When HLA alleles, especially DR and DQ, strongly co-occurred, TCR associations were difficult to assign to individual alleles. Roughly uniform sequencing depth across donors was assumed in presence/absence analyses, although this assumption may not hold. In vitro tests confirmed that a few of the cytomegalovirus-associated TCR beta chains recognize cytomegalovirus antigens. This cohort had only TCR beta chains sequenced, and the lack of alpha or paired-chain data limited which features could be detected. Some IMGT-functional V segments, including TRBV6-2 and TRBV6-3, could not be distinguished by the 87-base-pair reads and were therefore excluded. The sequencing pipeline was judged likely to have produced a cluster of highly shared sequence variants as a technical artifact. At a false discovery rate of 0.05, a later analysis linked fewer than 20,000 TCR beta sequences to specific HLA alleles. A later analysis found that most CMV-associated TCR beta chains appeared HLA-restricted, with HLA associations seemingly driven largely by CMV exposure. A further reported finding was that TCR beta sequences accurately predicted the HLA-A and HLA-B alleles for most subjects in the first cohort. Because HLA typing was missing for some donors at each locus, association tests included only the typed subset. The study gave a list of about 150 TCR beta chains associated with cytomegalovirus. The earlier analysis of approximately 540 of the donors excluded some 15 rarely observed V segments, including chromosome 9 orphons, because counts were too low. In a later genetic analysis, a missense DCLRE1C variant was associated with V-gene and J-gene trimming of TCR beta chains, and the association was replicated in an independent cohort. The classifier was reported to diagnose cytomegalovirus status with high specificity and sensitivity in both the original cohort and the validation cohort. According to a later genetic analysis, donors in an Asian-associated ancestry cluster had fewer N-insertions in productive TCRs than the approximately 670-donor mean. CMV serostatus was the only immune exposure information available for the cohort.

The cohort comprised 670 or so healthy bone marrow donors. All cohort members were sampled while nominally healthy, although unrecorded immune exposures were likely present. The donor was CMV seronegative and was included in the group of about 400 seronegative cohort members. Each donor provided a peripheral blood sample, and peripheral blood mononuclear cells were used for TCR beta sequencing. The Qiagen DNeasy Blood Extraction Kit was used to extract genomic DNA from the blood cell samples. The library was generated by the immunoSEQ multiplex PCR assay. The multiplex PCR relied on a mix of 60 forward primers for TCR Vbeta segments and 13 reverse primers for TCR Jbeta segments. The CDR3 region of rearranged TCR beta genes was amplified from genomic DNA with a multiplex PCR assay. The amplified TCR beta libraries were sequenced on the Illumina HiSeq System as 87-base-pair reads. Under the source paper's analysis protocol: Across the 500 to 750 repertoires, a later analysis counted around 80 million unique TCR beta chains, around 11 million of which were shared by at least two donors. Raw reads were error-corrected and collapsed into unique sequences by a nearest-neighbor algorithm in which closely related sequences were merged to remove PCR and sequencing errors. To assign V, D and J gene segments, CDR3 sequences were aligned to IMGT reference sequences. Each retained sequence needed at least a six-nucleotide match to both a V gene segment and a J gene segment. A rearrangement counted as productive if the CDR3 had no stop codons and remained in frame with V and J, and every other rearrangement counted as non-productive. Following IMGT convention, CDR3 was defined as the stretch from the second conserved V-encoded cysteine up to the conserved J-encoded phenylalanine. The earlier analysis of 587 of the donors excluded sequences that lacked an unambiguous match to a single V gene segment. In an earlier analysis of approximately 560 of the donors, a V segment was called functional when productive rearrangements were above 56.7%, and segregating when the standard deviation between donors exceeded 5%. A statistical classification framework was built to diagnose cytomegalovirus status from the catalog of TCR beta chain sequences. In a later analysis, TCR nucleotide sequences were compared against IMGT/GENE-DB human TR gene sequences so that V and J genes could be assigned. Using the TCRdist pipeline, a later analysis assigned CDR3 sequences along with most-parsimonious VDJ recombination scenarios. In a later analysis, each TCR beta chain was defined by its CDR3 amino acid sequence together with its V-gene family, and reads without a unique V-gene family were excluded. In a later analysis, 450 to 600 highly shared, low-generation-probability nucleotide sequences were removed to address suspected cross-contamination and a sequencing artifact. In a later analysis, a clonal expansion index for each public chain was calculated from normalized within-repertoire ranks of inferred template counts. In a later analysis, generation probabilities were computed with a VDJ recombination model fitted to out-of-frame rearrangements, and the resulting probabilities were checked against IGoR. Hypergeometric tests were used in a later analysis to score TCR-TCR, TCR-HLA and TCR-CMV co-occurrence, with a repertoire-size bias correction applied to the TCR pairs. A later analysis estimated false discovery rates by permuting HLA or CMV assignments 20 times. A later analysis grouped co-occurring TCRs with DBSCAN, adding TCRdist sequence similarity when clustering within HLA-allele-positive subsets. For co-occurrence clustering, repertoires with fewer than 30,000 or more than 120,000 public chains were excluded, along with roughly 5 repertoires with anomalous nucleotide sharing. Here the immuneACCESS table is served through TCRdb, limited to in-frame sequences with V and J called. Missing clones are a known gap in these copies; in checked studies unresolved V genes cover under half, and the rest lacks a known reason. The D gene and trimming were derived from the DNA, and the V and J assignments and clone size from that table. The sample table contains roughly 150,000 clones; only one count was recorded for approximately 80% of them. Approximately 1.5% of the sample is taken by the ten largest.

CDR1 and CDR2, per the germline V gene, are SQVTM and ANQGSEA. Including cysteine and phenylalanine, the CDR3 has 15 amino acids. Just CDR3 DNA is preserved here, 45 bases in frame from base 1. The germline V and J ends show losses of 7 bases and 5 bases respectively, and no gene match explains 8 bases of the junction. The chain couples TRBV29-1 to TRBJ2-5, with 15 bases aligning to TRBD2. This receptor was identified in a male donor in good health and CMV-seronegative. What was sequenced was PBMCs. The CDR3 in this case is CSARTSGGVGETQYF. The DNA is as follows: TGCAGCGCCCGGACTAGCGGGGGGGTTGGGGAGACCCAGTACTTC.